The entry below describes one T cell receptor (beta chain). Antigen unknown. The CDR3 is 12 amino acids. This specimen belongs to a study of vaccination and CD4 T cells after COVID-19. Treatment: approximately 9-day PBMC culture with coronavirus spike peptide pools or control peptides (ViraFEST assay). Oncomine TCR Beta short-read sequencing was applied to DNA from cultured CD4+ T cells. TCRdb independently ran MiXCR on the PCR reads; one entry per CDR3 protein. This table has 19,000 or so distinct CDR3 sequences, 46% appearing once. The sequencing used CD4+ T cells from blood, cultured in vitro, collected after SARS-CoV-2 vaccination. The genes are TRBV12-2 and TRBJ1-2. TRBV12-2 is flagged as a pseudogene. The TCR originated in a human donor who had recovered from COVID-19. The CDR3: CASRGPNYGYTF. CDR3 bases: TGTGCTAGTCGAGGACCTAACTATGGCTACACCTTC.